These T cell receptor beta chains were read from a single sample in a study of identical twins. TCRdb itself ran the 5' RACE reads through MiXCR, one entry per CDR3 protein. Seen here are about 340,000 distinct CDR3 sequences, approximately 9.1% observed once, and the top ten hold 8% to 9.5%. Material for sequencing was naive T cells sorted from blood. These receptors came from a woman aged 50 to 65 in good health. CDR3s include the opening cysteine and the closing phenylalanine or tryptophan. The D gene is left open where the match is weak.

len	j_gene	v_gene	d_gene	CDR3aa
15	TRBJ1-2	TRBV6-1	-	CASSEAVGANYGYTF
15	TRBJ2-5	TRBV7-6	TRBD1	CASSWDRDLQETQYF
16	TRBJ2-3	TRBV5-6	TRBD2	CASSSSPSGRTDTQYF
15	TRBJ1-1	TRBV5-1	TRBD1	CASSLGTGWDTEAFF
13	TRBJ1-2	TRBV29-1	TRBD1	CSVNRQGNYGYTF
13	TRBJ2-5	TRBV3-1	-	CAITGGPGETQYF
23	TRBJ2-1	TRBV13	TRBD2	CASSPGRIQSGLAGVRAYNEQFF
12	TRBJ2-5	TRBV25-1	-	CASSELVETQYF
10	TRBJ2-3	TRBV29-1	-	CSVAPDTQYF
15	TRBJ1-2	TRBV12-3/TRBV12-4	-	CASSLSRRNNYGYTF
16	TRBJ2-2	TRBV12-3/TRBV12-4	TRBD2	CASSPMPSGGTGELFF
13	TRBJ2-5	TRBV14	TRBD2	CASSQTGGATQYF
15	TRBJ2-5	TRBV3-1	-	CASSQGSGAPRAQYF
20	TRBJ2-5	TRBV4-1	TRBD2	CASSQDQLTSGRPGEETQYF
13	TRBJ1-1	TRBV4-1	-	CASSQALGGGAFF
15	TRBJ2-3	TRBV6-5	-	CASSYFQTPTDTQYF
12	TRBJ2-1	TRBV19	-	CASGRFGNEQFF
15	TRBJ2-1	TRBV5-1	TRBD2	CASSLGAGGHNEQFF
13	TRBJ2-2	TRBV29-1	-	CSVGKGNTGELFF
15	TRBJ2-2	TRBV2	-	CASSELQTNTGELFF
13	TRBJ2-2	TRBV27	-	CASAFGGGGELFF
14	TRBJ2-7	TRBV5-1	-	CASSLLGGGYEQYF
15	TRBJ2-3	TRBV20-1	-	CSARGPAASTDTQYF
16	TRBJ2-1	TRBV12-3/TRBV12-4	-	CASSDPRVRASDEQFF
12	TRBJ2-2	TRBV7-2	-	CASSFQVGELFF
13	TRBJ1-4	TRBV25-1	-	CASSRVGGEKLFF
12	TRBJ1-1	TRBV24-1	TRBD1	CATGGQRDEAFF
17	TRBJ2-1	TRBV27	TRBD2	CASSLGTSGRIGNEQFF
16	TRBJ2-2	TRBV20-1	TRBD2	CSAPGLAGGLDGELFF
19	TRBJ2-1	TRBV5-5	TRBD2	CASSLGLAGGTEDYNEQFF
14	TRBJ2-1	TRBV7-9	-	CAVENGAVYNEQFF
12	TRBJ2-1	TRBV20-1	-	CSARSGQSEQFF
13	TRBJ1-1	TRBV5-1	-	CASSFGGGTEAFF
14	TRBJ2-1	TRBV15	TRBD2	CATSRDHQRGEQFF
13	TRBJ1-1	TRBV6-6	-	CASSYGVRTEAFF
17	TRBJ2-2	TRBV27	TRBD1	CASSRTWTGANTGELFF
12	TRBJ2-1	TRBV5-6	-	CASSSGSVEQFF
14	TRBJ2-5	TRBV10-3	-	CATWSPGRSETQYF
15	TRBJ2-1	TRBV5-1	-	CASSLNGVSYNEQFF
18	TRBJ2-4	TRBV5-1	TRBD2	CASSALGTSGIAKNIQYF
15	TRBJ2-1	TRBV19	TRBD2	CASSIYGLAIDEQFF